The rows below give T cell receptor beta chains drawn from one sample of a study of PD-1 blockade in mismatch repair-deficient tumors. Data came from immunoSEQ multiplex PCR; TCRdb stores just in-frame clones and leaves some out. Of roughly 80,000 clones listed, over 70% are singletons. The starting material was peripheral blood, obtained 12 weeks after starting pembrolizumab. The source is an adult with mismatch repair-deficient cancer. The CDR3 runs from the conserved cysteine through the conserved F or W. The order of the fields is V gene, J gene, clone size, D gene, CDR3 protein, CDR3 DNA. The D gene is left open where the match is weak. Only some rows state a clone size, as once, few, many or a class for expanded clones.

TRBV7-6	TRBJ2-1	.	TRBD2	CASSSRREGNEQFF	TGTGCCAGCAGCTCCCGGCGGGAGGGTAATGAGCAGTTCTTC
TRBV6-1	TRBJ2-7	.	TRBD2	CASKSSGSIYEQYF	TGTGCCAGCAAGTCTAGCGGGAGTATCTACGAGCAGTACTTC
TRBV2	TRBJ1-5	.	.	CASSEGTVNQPQHF	TGTGCCAGCAGTGAAGGGACAGTGAATCAGCCCCAGCATTTT
TRBV30	TRBJ2-7	.	.	CAWSEIGAGSYEQYF	TGTGCCTGGAGTGAAATTGGCGCAGGTTCCTACGAGCAGTACTTC
TRBV5-1	TRBJ2-3	.	.	CASSLYQGPGTDTQYF	TGCGCCAGCAGCTTGTACCAGGGGCCGGGCACAGATACGCAGTATTTT
TRBV5-1	TRBJ2-1	.	TRBD2	CASSLVTSGGGEQFF	TGCGCCAGCAGCTTGGTTACTAGCGGGGGAGGTGAGCAGTTCTTC
TRBV10-2	TRBJ2-1	.	TRBD2	CASVLAGSYNEQFF	TGCGCCAGCGTCCTAGCGGGATCTTACAATGAGCAGTTCTTC
TRBV5-1	TRBJ2-2	.	.	CASSLGSGLGTGELFF	TGCGCCAGCAGCTTGGGGTCAGGCCTGGGCACCGGGGAGCTGTTTTTT
TRBV7-6	TRBJ2-7	.	.	CASSSDYEQYF	TGTGCCAGCAGCTCCGACTACGAGCAGTACTTC
TRBV27	TRBJ1-1	.	.	CASSFSPGRNTEAFF	TGTGCCAGCAGTTTTAGCCCAGGGCGGAACACTGAAGCTTTCTTT
TRBV29-1	TRBJ2-3	once	TRBD2	CSVRSGRALDTQYF	TGCAGCGTTAGGAGCGGGAGGGCCTTGGATACGCAGTATTTT
TRBV4-2	TRBJ1-1	.	TRBD1	CASSSAGGSVNTEAFF	TGTGCCAGCAGCAGTGCAGGGGGCAGCGTGAACACTGAAGCTTTCTTT
TRBV5-6	TRBJ1-1	.	.	CASSFLTIMNTEAFF	TGTGCCAGCAGCTTTTTGACCATCATGAACACTGAAGCTTTCTTT
TRBV27	TRBJ1-5	.	.	CASSYTYNQPQHF	TGTGCCAGCAGTTACACCTACAATCAGCCCCAGCATTTT
TRBV2	TRBJ2-4	.	TRBD1	CASSGQGFNKNIQYF	TGTGCCAGCAGTGGACAGGGTTTTAACAAAAACATTCAGTACTTC
TRBV29-1	TRBJ1-1	.	TRBD1	CSVEEAPGQGTEAFF	TGCAGCGTTGAAGAGGCTCCGGGACAGGGCACTGAAGCTTTCTTT
TRBV6-6	TRBJ2-7	once	TRBD1	CASSSDRAYEQYF	TGTGCCAGCAGTTCTGACAGGGCCTACGAGCAGTACTTC
TRBV7-3	TRBJ2-1	.	TRBD1	CASSQTGVMANEQFF	TGTGCCAGCAGCCAGACAGGGGTAATGGCAAATGAGCAGTTCTTC
TRBV6-1	TRBJ2-7	.	.	CASSEVAASPYEQYF	TGTGCCAGCAGTGAAGTGGCAGCCTCACCTTACGAGCAGTACTTC
TRBV19	TRBJ1-2	.	.	CASSLQRNYGYTF	TGTGCCAGTAGTTTACAGCGGAACTATGGCTACACCTTC
TRBV5-4	TRBJ2-1	.	TRBD2	CASSSRVAGAEEQFF	TGTGCCAGCAGCTCCCGCGTAGCGGGAGCGGAAGAGCAGTTCTTC
TRBV5-1	TRBJ2-5	.	.	CASSLESTQYF	TGCGCCAGCAGCTTGGAGTCGACCCAGTACTTC
TRBV11-1	TRBJ2-7	.	TRBD2	CASSLADSGISYEQYF	TGTGCCAGCAGCTTAGCGGATAGCGGGATATCATACGAGCAGTACTTC
TRBV10-3	TRBJ2-7	.	TRBD2	CAISELAGGTYEQYF	TGTGCCATCAGTGAACTAGCGGGAGGGACTTACGAGCAGTACTTC
TRBV5-4	TRBJ2-7	once	.	CASSTGAGAYEQYF	TGTGCCAGCAGCACGGGAGCAGGGGCCTACGAGCAGTACTTC
TRBV19	TRBJ2-1	.	.	CASSIRPSYNEQFF	TGTGCCAGTAGTATAAGGCCCTCCTACAATGAGCAGTTCTTC
TRBV6-5	TRBJ1-1	once	.	CASSYDRYLNTEAFF	TGTGCCAGCAGTTACGACCGCTACTTGAACACTGAAGCTTTCTTT
TRBV19	TRBJ2-4	.	.	CASRDGAKNIQYF	TGTGCCAGTAGGGATGGAGCCAAAAACATTCAGTACTTC
TRBV28	TRBJ2-7	.	TRBD1	CASSFTRTGRNEQYF	TGTGCCAGCAGTTTCACTCGGACAGGGAGGAACGAGCAGTACTTC
TRBV7-9	TRBJ2-5	.	TRBD1	CASRPRQGAGETQYF	TGTGCCAGCAGACCAAGACAGGGGGCGGGAGAGACCCAGTACTTC
TRBV30	TRBJ1-1	.	.	CAWRTQGNTEAFF	TGTGCCTGGAGAACCCAGGGGAACACTGAAGCTTTCTTT
TRBV5-1	TRBJ2-7	few	TRBD1	CASSLKLTGAGEQYF	TGCGCCAGCAGCTTGAAATTGACAGGGGCGGGGGAGCAGTACTTC
TRBV5-1	TRBJ2-7	few	.	CASSFADEQYF	TGCGCCAGCAGCTTTGCGGACGAGCAGTACTTC
TRBV5-4	TRBJ2-7	few	.	CASSLVGGLSYEQYF	TGTGCCAGCAGCTTGGTTGGGGGTCTCTCCTACGAGCAGTACTTC
TRBV25-1	TRBJ2-7	.	TRBD1	CASSVGQGSEQYF	TGTGCCAGCAGTGTGGGACAGGGCAGTGAGCAGTACTTC
TRBV9	TRBJ1-5	few	TRBD1	CASSGGTEGQPQHF	TGTGCCAGCAGCGGCGGGACAGAGGGTCAGCCCCAGCATTTT
TRBV11-3	TRBJ2-5	.	TRBD2	CASTEGLAEGTQYF	TGTGCCAGCACCGAGGGACTAGCGGAGGGGACCCAGTACTTC